This T cell receptor (beta chain) appears in the sequencing data of a study of OX40 agonist ivuxolimab in advanced cancers. Study-wide context: Those enrolled were 82.7% male, with a mean age of roughly 60 years and ages from roughly 23 to 79.

The CDR3 has 13 amino acids. The germline gives CDR1 SGHVS, CDR2 FNYEAQ. V dropped 3 bases and J dropped 6 bases, with 8 bases sitting between them. Study outcomes and limitations: In a subset of nonresponders, normalized T-cell clonal expansion was also low. With doses of 0.1 to 3.0 mg/kg, CD4+ and CD8+ blood T cells had undergone clonal expansion by week 6.

The repertoire was sequenced with immunoSEQ multiplex PCR; TCRdb's copy has only in-frame clones and lacks some. The profile covers roughly 28,000 clones, with more than 75% appearing a single time and roughly 15% taken by the ten largest. This clone was recorded once. Its antigen is still unknown. The receptor was isolated from an adult with an advanced solid tumor such as melanoma, head and neck, liver or kidney cancer. This specimen was CD4+ or CD8+ T cells sorted from blood, taken in a trial of the OX40 agonist ivuxolimab. V usage is TRBV7-6 and J usage is TRBJ2-2; no definite D call. The CDR3 nucleotides are TGTGCCAGCAGCTTCACCACGCCCGGGGAGCTGTTTTTT. This translates into CASSFTTPGELFF.